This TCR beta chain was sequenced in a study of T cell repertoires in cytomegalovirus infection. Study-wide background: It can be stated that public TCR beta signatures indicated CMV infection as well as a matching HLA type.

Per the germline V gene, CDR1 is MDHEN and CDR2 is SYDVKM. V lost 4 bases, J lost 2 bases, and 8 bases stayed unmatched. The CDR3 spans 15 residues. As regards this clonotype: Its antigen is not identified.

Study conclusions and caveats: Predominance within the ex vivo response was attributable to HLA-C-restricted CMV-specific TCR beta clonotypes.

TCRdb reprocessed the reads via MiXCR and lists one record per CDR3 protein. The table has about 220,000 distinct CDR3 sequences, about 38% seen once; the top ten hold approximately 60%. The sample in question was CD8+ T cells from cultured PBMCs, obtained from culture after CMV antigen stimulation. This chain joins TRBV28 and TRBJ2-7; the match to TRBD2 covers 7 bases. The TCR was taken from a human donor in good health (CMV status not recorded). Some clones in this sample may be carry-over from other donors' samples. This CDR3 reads CASSSIRDYPYEQYF. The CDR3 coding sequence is TGTGCCAGCAGTTCCATCCGGGACTACCCCTACGAGCAGTACTTC.